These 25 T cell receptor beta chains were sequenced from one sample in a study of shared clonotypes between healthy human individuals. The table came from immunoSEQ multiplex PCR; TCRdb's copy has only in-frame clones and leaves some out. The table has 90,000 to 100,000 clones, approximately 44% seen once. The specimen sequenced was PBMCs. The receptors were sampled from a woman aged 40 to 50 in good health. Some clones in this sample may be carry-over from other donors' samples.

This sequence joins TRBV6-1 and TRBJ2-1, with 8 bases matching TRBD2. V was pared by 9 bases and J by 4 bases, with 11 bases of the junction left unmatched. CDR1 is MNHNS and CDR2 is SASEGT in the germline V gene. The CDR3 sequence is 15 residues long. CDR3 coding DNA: TGTGCCAGTTCCTTAGCGGGGCTAGGGTACAATGAGCAGTTCTTC. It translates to CASSLAGLGYNEQFF.

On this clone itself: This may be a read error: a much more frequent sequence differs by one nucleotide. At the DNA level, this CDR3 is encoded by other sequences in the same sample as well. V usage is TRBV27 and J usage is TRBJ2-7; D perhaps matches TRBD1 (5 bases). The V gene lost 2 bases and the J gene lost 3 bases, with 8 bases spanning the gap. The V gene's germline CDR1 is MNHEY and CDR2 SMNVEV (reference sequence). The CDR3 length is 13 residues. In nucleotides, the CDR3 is TGTGCCAGCAGTTTAAACCAGGGCTACGAGCAGTACTTC. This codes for CASSLNQGYEQYF.

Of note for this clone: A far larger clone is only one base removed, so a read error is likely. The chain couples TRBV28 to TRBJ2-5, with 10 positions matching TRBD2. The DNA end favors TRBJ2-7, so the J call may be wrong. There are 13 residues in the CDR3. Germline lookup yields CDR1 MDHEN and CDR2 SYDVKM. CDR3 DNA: TGTGCCACCGGACTAGCGGAACCCTACGAGCAGTACTTC. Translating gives CATGLAEPYEQYF.

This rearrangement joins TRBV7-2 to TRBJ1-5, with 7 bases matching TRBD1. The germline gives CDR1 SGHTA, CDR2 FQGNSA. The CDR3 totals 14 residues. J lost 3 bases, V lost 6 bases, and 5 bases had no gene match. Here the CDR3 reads CASSRDRNNQPQHF. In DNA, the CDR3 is TGTGCCAGCAGTCGGGACAGAAACAATCAGCCCCAGCATTTT.

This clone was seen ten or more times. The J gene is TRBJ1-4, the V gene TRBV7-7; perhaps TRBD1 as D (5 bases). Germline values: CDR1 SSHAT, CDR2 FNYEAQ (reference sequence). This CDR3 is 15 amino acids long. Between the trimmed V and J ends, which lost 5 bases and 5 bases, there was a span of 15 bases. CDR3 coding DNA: TGTGCCAGCAGCCCGGGAGGGAGGGGAAATGAAAAACTGTTTTTT. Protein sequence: CASSPGGRGNEKLFF.

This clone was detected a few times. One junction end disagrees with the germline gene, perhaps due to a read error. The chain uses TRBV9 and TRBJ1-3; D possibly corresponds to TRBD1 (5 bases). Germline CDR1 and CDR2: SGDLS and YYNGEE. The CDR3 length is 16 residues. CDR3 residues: CASSVAPDGGGSTIYF. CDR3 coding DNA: TGTGCCAGCAGCGTAGCCCCAGATGGGGGGGGAAGCACCATATATTTT.

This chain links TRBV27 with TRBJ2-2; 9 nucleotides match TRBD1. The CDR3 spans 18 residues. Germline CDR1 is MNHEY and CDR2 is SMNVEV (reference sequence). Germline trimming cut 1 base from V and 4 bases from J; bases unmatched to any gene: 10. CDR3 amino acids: CASSLFGTGFAGTGELFF. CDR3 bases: TGTGCCAGCAGTTTATTCGGGACAGGGTTTGCGGGCACCGGGGAGCTGTTTTTT.

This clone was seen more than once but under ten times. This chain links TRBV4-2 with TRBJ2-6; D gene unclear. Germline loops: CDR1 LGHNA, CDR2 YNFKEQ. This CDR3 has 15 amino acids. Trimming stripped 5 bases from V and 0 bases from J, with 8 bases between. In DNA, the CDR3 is TGTGCCAGCAGCAGTAGCAGCTCTGGGGCCAACGTCCTGACTTTC. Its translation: CASSSSSSGANVLTF.

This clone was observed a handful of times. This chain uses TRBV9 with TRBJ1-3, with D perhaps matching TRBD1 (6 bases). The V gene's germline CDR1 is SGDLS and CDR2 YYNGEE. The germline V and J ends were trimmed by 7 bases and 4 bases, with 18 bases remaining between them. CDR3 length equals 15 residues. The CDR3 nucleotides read TGTGCCAGCTCTCTTCAAACAGGGTACGGAAACACCATATATTTT. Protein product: CASSLQTGYGNTIYF.

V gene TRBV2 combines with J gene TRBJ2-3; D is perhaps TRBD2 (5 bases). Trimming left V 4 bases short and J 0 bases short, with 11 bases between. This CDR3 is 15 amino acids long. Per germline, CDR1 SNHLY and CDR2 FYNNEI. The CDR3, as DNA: TGTGCCAGCAGTGGACTATCGGGGAGCACAGATACGCAGTATTTT. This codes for CASSGLSGSTDTQYF.

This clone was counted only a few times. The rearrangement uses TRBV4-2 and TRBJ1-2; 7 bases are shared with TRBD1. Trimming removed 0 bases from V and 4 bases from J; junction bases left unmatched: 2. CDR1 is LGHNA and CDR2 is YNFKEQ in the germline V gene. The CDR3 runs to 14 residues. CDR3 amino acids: CASSQDRGAYGYTF. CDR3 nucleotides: TGTGCCAGCAGCCAAGACAGGGGGGCCTATGGCTACACCTTC.

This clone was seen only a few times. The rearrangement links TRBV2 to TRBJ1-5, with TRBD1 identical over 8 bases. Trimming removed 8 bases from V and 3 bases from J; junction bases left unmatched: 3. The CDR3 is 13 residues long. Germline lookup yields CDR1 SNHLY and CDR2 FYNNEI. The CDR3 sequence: CASQDRDNQPQHF. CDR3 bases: TGTGCCAGCCAGGACAGGGACAATCAGCCCCAGCATTTT.

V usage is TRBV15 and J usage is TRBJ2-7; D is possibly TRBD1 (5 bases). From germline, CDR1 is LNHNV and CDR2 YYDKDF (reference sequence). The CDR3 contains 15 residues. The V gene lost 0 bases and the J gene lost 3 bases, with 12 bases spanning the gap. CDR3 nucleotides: TGTGCCACCAGCAGAGATGGGGCGAGATACTACGAGCAGTACTTC. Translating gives CATSRDGARYYEQYF.

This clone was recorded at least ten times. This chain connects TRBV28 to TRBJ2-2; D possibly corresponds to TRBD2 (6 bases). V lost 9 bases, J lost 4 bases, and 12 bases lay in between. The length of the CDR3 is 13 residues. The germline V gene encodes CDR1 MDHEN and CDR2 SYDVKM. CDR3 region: CASLGGTTGELFF. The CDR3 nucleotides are TGTGCCAGTTTAGGCGGGACCACCGGGGAGCTGTTTTTT. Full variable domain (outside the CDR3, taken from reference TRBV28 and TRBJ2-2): DVKVTQSSRYLVKRTGEKVFLECVQDMDHENMFWYRQDPGLGLRLIYFSYDVKMKEKGDIPEGYSVSREKKERFSLILESASTNQTSMYLCASLGGTTGELFFGEGSRLTVL.

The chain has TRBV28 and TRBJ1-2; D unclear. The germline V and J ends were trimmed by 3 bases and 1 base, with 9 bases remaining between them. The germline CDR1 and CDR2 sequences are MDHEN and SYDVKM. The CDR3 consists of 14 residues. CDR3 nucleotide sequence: TGTGCCAGCAGTTTCGACGGACTTAACTATGGCTACACCTTC. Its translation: CASSFDGLNYGYTF.

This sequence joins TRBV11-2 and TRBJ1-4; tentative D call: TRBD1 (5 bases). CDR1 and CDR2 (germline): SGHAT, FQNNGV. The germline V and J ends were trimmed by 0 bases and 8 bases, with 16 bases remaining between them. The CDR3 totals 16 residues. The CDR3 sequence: CASSLEYQGGGEKLFF. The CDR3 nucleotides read TGTGCCAGCAGCTTAGAATACCAGGGCGGGGGAGAAAAACTGTTTTTT.

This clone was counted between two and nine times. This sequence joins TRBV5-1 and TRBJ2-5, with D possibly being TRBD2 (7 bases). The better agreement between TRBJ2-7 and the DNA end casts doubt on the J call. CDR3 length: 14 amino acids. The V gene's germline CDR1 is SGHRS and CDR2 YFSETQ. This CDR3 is CASSIRGAGNEQYF. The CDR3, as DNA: TGCGCCAGCAGCATCCGGGGGGCAGGGAACGAGCAGTACTTC.

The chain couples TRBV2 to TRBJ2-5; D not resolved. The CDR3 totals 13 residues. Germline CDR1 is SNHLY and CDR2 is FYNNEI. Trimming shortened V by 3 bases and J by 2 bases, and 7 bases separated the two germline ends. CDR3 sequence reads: CASSEGRQETQYF. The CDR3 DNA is TGTGCCAGCAGTGAGGGCAGACAAGAGACCCAGTACTTC.

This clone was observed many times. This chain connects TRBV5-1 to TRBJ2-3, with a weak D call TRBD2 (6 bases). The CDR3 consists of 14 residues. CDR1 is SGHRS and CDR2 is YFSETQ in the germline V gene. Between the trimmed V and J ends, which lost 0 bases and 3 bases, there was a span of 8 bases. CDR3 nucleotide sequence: TGCGCCAGCAGCTTGGGGGAGGTGACAGATACGCAGTATTTT. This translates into CASSLGEVTDTQYF.

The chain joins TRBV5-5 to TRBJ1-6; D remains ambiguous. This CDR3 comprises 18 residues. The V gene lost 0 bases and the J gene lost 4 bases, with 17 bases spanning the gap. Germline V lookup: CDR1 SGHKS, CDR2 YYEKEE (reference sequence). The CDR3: CASSLERGRLLYNSPLHF. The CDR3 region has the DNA TGTGCCAGCAGCTTGGAACGAGGCAGGCTCCTTTATAATTCACCCCTCCACTTT.

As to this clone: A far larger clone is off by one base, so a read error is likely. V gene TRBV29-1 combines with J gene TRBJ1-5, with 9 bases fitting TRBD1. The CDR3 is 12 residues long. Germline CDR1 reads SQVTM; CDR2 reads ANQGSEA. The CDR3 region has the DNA TGCGGCGTAGGACAGGGGAATCAGCCCCAGCATTTT. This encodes CGVGQGNQPQHF.

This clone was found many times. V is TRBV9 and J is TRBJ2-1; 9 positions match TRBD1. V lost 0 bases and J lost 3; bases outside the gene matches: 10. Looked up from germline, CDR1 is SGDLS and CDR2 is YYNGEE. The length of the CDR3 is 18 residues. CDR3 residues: CASSVATGGLAVYNEQFF. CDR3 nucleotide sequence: TGTGCCAGCAGCGTAGCTACAGGGGGCCTAGCGGTCTACAATGAGCAGTTCTTC.

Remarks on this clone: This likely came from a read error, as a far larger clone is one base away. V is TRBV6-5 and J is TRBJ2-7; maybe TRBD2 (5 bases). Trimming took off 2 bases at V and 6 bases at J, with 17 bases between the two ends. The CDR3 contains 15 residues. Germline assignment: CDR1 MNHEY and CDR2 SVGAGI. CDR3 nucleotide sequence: TGTGCCAGCAGTTACGGAGGTGCGTCCCTCAGCGAGCAGTACTTC. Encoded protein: CASSYGGASLSEQYF.

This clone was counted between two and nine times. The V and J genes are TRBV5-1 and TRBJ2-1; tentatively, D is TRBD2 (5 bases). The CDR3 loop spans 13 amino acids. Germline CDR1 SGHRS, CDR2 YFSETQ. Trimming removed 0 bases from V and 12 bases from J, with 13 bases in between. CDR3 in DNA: TGCGCCAGCAGCTTGGACGGGCGGGTCCCGCAGTTCTTC. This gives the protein CASSLDGRVPQFF.

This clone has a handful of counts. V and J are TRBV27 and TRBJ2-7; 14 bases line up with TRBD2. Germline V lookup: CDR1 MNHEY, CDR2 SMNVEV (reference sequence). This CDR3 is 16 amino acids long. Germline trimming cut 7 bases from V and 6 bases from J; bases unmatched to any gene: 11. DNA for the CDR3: TGTGCCAGCACCCGCTGGGGACTAGCGGGAGACTCCGAGCAGTACTTC. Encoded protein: CASTRWGLAGDSEQYF.